Detailed here is one T cell receptor (beta chain). This entry belongs to a study of blood T cell repertoires in COVID-19. The table came from immunoSEQ multiplex PCR; TCRdb's copy has only in-frame clones and leaves some out. The sample contains about 410,000 clones, 70% to 90% of which appear only once. The germline gives CDR1 SGHAT, CDR2 FQNNGV. The CDR3 spans 16 residues. The ends were cut back, 4 bases at V and 0 bases at J, with 15 bases in the middle. This clonotype was obtained from a woman aged 25 to 39 with active or convalescent COVID-19. The chain is built from TRBV11-2 and TRBJ1-1; D is ambiguous. The sample consisted of peripheral blood. The CDR3 sequence: CASSSPWVTMNTEAFF. CDR3 DNA sequence: TGTGCCAGCAGCTCCCCCTGGGTGACAATGAACACTGAAGCTTTCTTT.